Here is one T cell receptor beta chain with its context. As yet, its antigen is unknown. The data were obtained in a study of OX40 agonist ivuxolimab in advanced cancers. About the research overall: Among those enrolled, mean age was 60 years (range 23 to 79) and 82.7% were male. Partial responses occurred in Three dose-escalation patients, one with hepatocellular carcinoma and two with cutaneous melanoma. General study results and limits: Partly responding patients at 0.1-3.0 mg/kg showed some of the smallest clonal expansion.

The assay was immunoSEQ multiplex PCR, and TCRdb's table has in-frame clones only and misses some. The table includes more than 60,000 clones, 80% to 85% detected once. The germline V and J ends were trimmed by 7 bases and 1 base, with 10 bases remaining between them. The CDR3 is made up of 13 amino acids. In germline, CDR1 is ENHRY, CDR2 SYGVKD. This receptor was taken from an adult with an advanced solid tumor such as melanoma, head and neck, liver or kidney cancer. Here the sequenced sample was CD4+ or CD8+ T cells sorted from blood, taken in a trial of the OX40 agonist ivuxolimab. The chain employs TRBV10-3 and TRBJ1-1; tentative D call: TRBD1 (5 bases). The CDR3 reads CAITQGSNTEAFF. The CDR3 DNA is TGTGCCATCACTCAGGGTTCGAACACTGAAGCTTTCTTT.